The 11 T cell receptor beta chains below were found in one sample sequenced in a study of T cell responses to AZD1222 COVID-19 vaccine. Data came from immunoSEQ multiplex PCR; TCRdb stores just in-frame clones and leaves some out. The data hold around 140,000 clones, with 70% to 90% observed a single time. The sequences come from peripheral blood, collected 28 days after the second AZD1222 dose. These receptors were taken from an adult who received the AZD1222 COVID-19 vaccine.

The rearrangement links TRBV4-1 to TRBJ2-1; the D gene is possibly TRBD2 (6 bases). Germline CDR1 MGHRA, CDR2 YSYEKL. Trimming left V 1 base short and J 8 bases short, with 18 bases between. The CDR3 consists of 16 residues. The CDR3 DNA sequence: TGCGCCAGCAGCCAAGCCGCGGGCGGGACTGTCGATGAGCAGTTCTTC. As protein: CASSQAAGGTVDEQFF.

The chain employs TRBV10-1 and TRBJ1-5; 11 positions agree with TRBD1. Germline V gives CDR1 WNHNN, CDR2 SYGVQD (reference sequence). The CDR3 loop spans 16 amino acids. Trimming took 6 bases from V and 7 from J; bases not matched to a gene: 11. The CDR3 sequence: CASSRSGTGGRQPQHF. The CDR3 region has the DNA TGCGCCAGCAGCCGCTCCGGGACAGGGGGAAGGCAGCCCCAGCATTTT.

This sequence joins TRBV4-2 and TRBJ1-1; 7 positions agree with TRBD1. V shed 2 bases and J 5 bases; nucleotides not matched to a gene: 8. Germline CDR1 LGHNA, CDR2 YNFKEQ. CDR3 length equals 15 residues. CDR3: CASSQTNRGGTEAFF. DNA for the CDR3: TGTGCCAGCAGCCAAACGAACAGGGGAGGAACTGAAGCTTTCTTT.

The chain recombines TRBV28 with TRBJ1-1; 8 positions match TRBD1. Germline CDR1 MDHEN, CDR2 SYDVKM. CDR3 length equals 16 residues. V trimming: 6 bases; J trimming: 0 bases; junction bases outside the gene matches: 9. The chain's CDR3 is CASRPDRESLNTEAFF. The CDR3 nucleotides are TGTGCCAGCAGGCCGGACAGGGAATCACTGAACACTGAAGCTTTCTTT.

The chain employs TRBV3-1 (or the pseudogene TRBV3-2) and TRBJ2-7; possibly TRBD2 for D (5 bases). The CDR3 runs 12 residues. V shed 0 bases and J shed 12 bases, with 12 bases lying between them. The germline gives CDR1 LGHDT, CDR2 YNNKEL (reference sequence). The chain's CDR3 is CASSQEEAPRYF. In nucleotides, the CDR3 is TGTGCCAGCAGCCAAGAGGAGGCCCCCCGGTACTTC.

This chain connects TRBV2 to TRBJ2-3, with a possible D match to TRBD1 (6 bases). V lost 8 bases to trimming and J lost 9 bases, with 15 bases between them. This CDR3 is built from 12 residues. CDR1 is SNHLY, CDR2 FYNNEI, per germline. The DNA of the CDR3 is TGTGCCAGCCTCGGTCAGGGGATAACGCAGTATTTT. Residues: CASLGQGITQYF.

The chain recombines TRBV6-4 with TRBJ2-6; D is possibly TRBD1 (6 bases). Germline V lookup: CDR1 MRHNA, CDR2 SNTAGT. CDR3 length: 15 amino acids. V was pared by 5 bases and J by 4 bases, with 12 bases between. The CDR3 DNA sequence: TGTGCCAGCAGTTTCACAGGGCCCGGGGCCAACGTCCTGACTTTC. It yields the protein CASSFTGPGANVLTF.

V gene TRBV30 combines with J gene TRBJ2-5; D is unclear. There are 12 residues in the CDR3. Germline values: CDR1 GTSNPN, CDR2 SVGIG (reference sequence). Between the trimmed V and J ends, which lost 3 bases and 5 bases, there was a span of 10 bases. The CDR3 protein is CAWSQVRETQYF. Here the CDR3 DNA reads TGTGCCTGGAGCCAGGTACGGGAGACCCAGTACTTC.

This clone is medium-sized in the sample. The rearrangement links TRBV4-1 to TRBJ1-1, with 7 bases lining up with TRBD1. The germline CDR1 and CDR2 sequences are MGHRA and YSYEKL. The junction had 4 bases not matched to a gene; V was cut back by 3 bases and J by 0 bases. There are 15 residues in the CDR3. The CDR3 DNA sequence: TGCGCCAGCAGCCAGGCCGGGACAGTGAACACTGAAGCTTTCTTT. It codes for CASSQAGTVNTEAFF.

The rearrangement uses TRBV2 and TRBJ1-1; no clear D. Germline V lookup: CDR1 SNHLY, CDR2 FYNNEI. The CDR3 is made up of 14 amino acids. With 0 bases removed from V and 4 bases from J, the gap between germline ends came to 9 bases. CDR3 in DNA: TGTGCCAGCAGTGAAGCCGGCGATAGCACTGAAGCTTTCTTT. Its protein is CASSEAGDSTEAFF.

V gene TRBV28 combines with J gene TRBJ1-3; D is unclear. The V and J ends lost 3 bases and 3 bases respectively, with 3 bases between them. This CDR3 has 12 residues. Germline CDR1 is MDHEN and CDR2 is SYDVKM. The CDR3 DNA follows: TGTGCCAGCAGTTTTGTTGGAAACACCATATATTTT. This encodes CASSFVGNTIYF.